What follows describes a single T cell receptor beta chain. This clone was seen only once. Its antigen has not been determined. Nothing much larger sits one base from this clone, and base qualities are not available. Other nucleotide sequences from this sample produce the same CDR3. Donors were healthy HIV-negative adults with no recently reported acute infections or vaccinations. Only Caucasian adults living in Nashville, Tennessee, USA were represented among the donors. CD4+ T cells were enriched by magnetic negative selection, after which naive cells were positively selected on CD45RA and the negative fraction was taken as the memory subset. Blood was collected by leukapheresis, and PBMCs were isolated by Ficoll-Histopaque density gradient centrifugation and then cryopreserved in liquid nitrogen vapor phase. Purity and quantity of every magnetically sorted T cell population were checked by analytical flow cytometry. From each sorted fraction, genomic DNA was isolated and quantified by UV absorbance on a Nanodrop 2000c.

This sample was taken from a study of shared clonotypes between healthy human individuals (dated by TCRdb to the early 2020s). Background for the entire study: The cohort included a few men and two women between 18 and 49 years of age. Per donor, leukapheresis produced somewhere between about 0.8 and 9.5 billion PBMCs. To increase sequencing depth and limit assay-specific biases, TCR repertoire library preparation and sequencing were carried out by different laboratories using diverse techniques. Blood TCR repertoires of several healthy adults were deeply sequenced to estimate repertoire size and the extent of clonotype sharing between individuals. For each donor, CD4 naive and CD4 memory were each run on three plates, CD8 naive on two plates, and CD8 memory on one plate. Broader findings and caveats from the paper: Sampling was restricted to blood, and TCR repertoires in tissue are likely to differ from TCR repertoires in blood. Based on pairwise subsampling, the degree of clonotype sharing among donors was expected to be affected by sequencing depth. Compared with non-shared clonotypes, the clonotypes found in all four sorted-subset donors had higher generation probabilities. Because the study included only a small number of donors, the genetic and exposure-history diversity represented was limited. Naive subsets generally had larger estimated clonotype richness than memory subsets did. Even with the large sequencing depth, rarefaction of the sorted-subset datasets indicated that sequencing was incomplete. Across a handful of donors, around 5% of naive CD4, approximately 3.5% of naive CD8, 2.3% of memory CD4, and roughly 0.41% of memory CD8 clonotypes were shared.

Using the deep immunoSEQ assay, multiplex PCR amplified TCR CDR3 regions from genomic DNA. Extracted genomic DNA from each cell subset was spread evenly across all wells of several immunoSEQ 96-well plates, with each plate serving as a replicate. For sorted subsets, each replicate PCR was loaded with 200 ng genomic DNA, equivalent to roughly 30,000 T cell genomes. Purified libraries were measured with a Qubit 3.0 fluorometer, size-checked on a Bioanalyzer 2100, and measured again with the KAPA Library Quantification kit. Every immunoSEQ 96-well plate was sequenced on a separate single-read 150-cycle Illumina NextSeq 550 flow cell. The study's own analysis went as follows. Because the immunoSEQ output included only junctional sequences and no quality scores, the filtering could not be the same as the filtering used for full-length reads. To assign V/J genes and CDR3, sequences were annotated using PyIR, a Python wrapper for IgBLAST v1.9, with IMGT germline references. Reads with weak V/J assignments (E-value above 1e-6), missing CDR3, stop codons, out-of-frame junctions, or ambiguous translated residues were removed. V3J clonotypes were defined by identical inferred V gene, J gene, and CDR3 amino acid sequence. Percentage overlap between repertoires was computed as shared unique clonotypes divided by the size of the smaller repertoire. Three approaches were used to assess repertoire richness: RTK rarefaction, the Chao1 estimator, and Recon v2.1 estimates of unobserved clonotypes. Generation probabilities were computed with OLGA for all TCRbeta clonotypes obtained by the gDNA method from several donors. Entries here come from immuneACCESS through TCRdb and include only in-frame sequences with V and J called. Some clones fail to appear in such tables; in the studies checked, an unresolved V gene covers under half of the shortfall, and the cause of the remainder is unknown. That table gives V, J and clone size, and the DNA gave D and trimming. Here the sample has 1.6 million or so clones; more than 95% occur a single time. Together, the top ten hold 1% to 1.5% of the sample.

Sequenced sample: naive CD4+ T cells sorted from blood. The meaning of the sample's cell subset or site label: CD45RA+ positively selected. This receptor was identified in a man aged 30 to 39 in good health.

The DNA sequence reads TGTGCCAGCTCACCGACCTACGAGCAGTACTTC. It encodes CASSPTYEQYF. The chain is encoded by TRBV18 joined to TRBJ2-7; the D gene is unclear. For CDR1 and CDR2, the germline V gene lists KGHSH and LQKENI. The junction carries 2 bases between V and J, which are trimmed by 3 bases and 2 bases respectively. There are 11 amino acids in the CDR3, from cysteine to phenylalanine inclusive. The retained sequence is limited to the CDR3, 33 bases, with the frame set at the first base.